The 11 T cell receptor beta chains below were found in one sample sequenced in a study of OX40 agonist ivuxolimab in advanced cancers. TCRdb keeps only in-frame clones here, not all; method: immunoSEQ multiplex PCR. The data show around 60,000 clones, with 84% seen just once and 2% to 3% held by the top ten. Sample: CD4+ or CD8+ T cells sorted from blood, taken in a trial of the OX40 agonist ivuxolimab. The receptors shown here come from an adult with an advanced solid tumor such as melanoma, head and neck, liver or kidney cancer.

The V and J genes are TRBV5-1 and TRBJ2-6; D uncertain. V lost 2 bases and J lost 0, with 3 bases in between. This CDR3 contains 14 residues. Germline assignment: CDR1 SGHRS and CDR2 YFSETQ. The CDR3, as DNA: TGCGCCAGCAGCTTACTCTCTGGGGCCAACGTCCTGACTTTC. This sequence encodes CASSLLSGANVLTF.

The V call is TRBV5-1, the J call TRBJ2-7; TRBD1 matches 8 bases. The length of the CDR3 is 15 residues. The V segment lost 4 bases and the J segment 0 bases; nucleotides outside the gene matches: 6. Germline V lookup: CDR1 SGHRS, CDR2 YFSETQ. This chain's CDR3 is CASSPRQGTSYEQYF. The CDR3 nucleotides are TGCGCCAGCAGCCCCAGACAGGGGACCTCCTACGAGCAGTACTTC.

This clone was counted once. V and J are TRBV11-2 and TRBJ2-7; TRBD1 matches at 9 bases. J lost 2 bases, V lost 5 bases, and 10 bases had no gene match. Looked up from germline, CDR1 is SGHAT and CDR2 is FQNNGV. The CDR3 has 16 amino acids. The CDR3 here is CASSGPDRGVTYEQYF. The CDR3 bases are TGTGCCAGCAGCGGCCCGGACAGGGGAGTAACCTACGAGCAGTACTTC.

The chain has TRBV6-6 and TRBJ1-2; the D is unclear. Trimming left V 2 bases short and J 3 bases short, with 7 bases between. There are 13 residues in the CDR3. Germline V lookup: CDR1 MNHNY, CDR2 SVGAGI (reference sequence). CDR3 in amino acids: CASSYGSDYGYTF. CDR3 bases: TGTGCCAGCAGTTACGGGTCAGACTATGGCTACACCTTC.

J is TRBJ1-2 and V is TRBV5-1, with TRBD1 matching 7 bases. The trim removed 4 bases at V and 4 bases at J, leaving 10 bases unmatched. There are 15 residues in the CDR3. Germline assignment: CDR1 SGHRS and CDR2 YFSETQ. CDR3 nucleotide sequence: TGCGCCAGCAGCCCAACGACAGGGCCAGCCTATGGCTACACCTTC. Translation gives CASSPTTGPAYGYTF.

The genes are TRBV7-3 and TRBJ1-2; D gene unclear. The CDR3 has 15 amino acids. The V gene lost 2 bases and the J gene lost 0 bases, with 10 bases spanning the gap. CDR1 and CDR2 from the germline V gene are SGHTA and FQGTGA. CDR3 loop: CASSLPQTANYGYTF. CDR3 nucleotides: TGTGCCAGCAGCTTACCACAGACCGCTAACTATGGCTACACCTTC.

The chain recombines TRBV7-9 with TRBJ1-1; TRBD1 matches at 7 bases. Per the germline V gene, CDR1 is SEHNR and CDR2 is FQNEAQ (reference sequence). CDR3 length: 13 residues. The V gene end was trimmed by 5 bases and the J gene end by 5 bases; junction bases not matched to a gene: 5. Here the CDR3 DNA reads TGTGCCAGCAGCGCTCAGGGGGTAACTGAAGCTTTCTTT. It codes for CASSAQGVTEAFF.

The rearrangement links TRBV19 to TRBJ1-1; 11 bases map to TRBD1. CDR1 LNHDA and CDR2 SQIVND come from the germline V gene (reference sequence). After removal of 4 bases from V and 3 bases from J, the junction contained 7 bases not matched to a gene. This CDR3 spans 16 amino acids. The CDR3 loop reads CASSKLPGQGDTEAFF. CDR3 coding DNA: TGTGCCAGTAGTAAACTACCGGGACAGGGGGACACTGAAGCTTTCTTT. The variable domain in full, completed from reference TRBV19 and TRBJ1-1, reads DGGITQSPKYLFRKEGQNVTLSCEQNLNHDAMYWYRQDPGQGLRLIYYSQIVNDFQKGDIAEGYSVSREKKESFPLTVTSAQKNPTAFYLCASSKLPGQGDTEAFFGQGTRLTVV.

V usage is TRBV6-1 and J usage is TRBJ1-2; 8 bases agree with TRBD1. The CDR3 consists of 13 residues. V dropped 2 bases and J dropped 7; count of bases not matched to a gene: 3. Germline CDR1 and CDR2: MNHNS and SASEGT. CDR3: CASSEQGAAGYTF. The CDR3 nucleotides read TGTGCCAGCAGTGAACAGGGGGCGGCTGGCTACACCTTC.

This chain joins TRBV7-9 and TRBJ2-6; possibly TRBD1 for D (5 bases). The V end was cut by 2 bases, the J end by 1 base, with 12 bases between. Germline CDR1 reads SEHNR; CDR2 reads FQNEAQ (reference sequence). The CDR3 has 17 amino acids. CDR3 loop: CASSLTGLGSGANVLTF. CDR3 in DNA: TGTGCCAGCAGCTTAACAGGCCTGGGGTCTGGGGCCAACGTCCTGACTTTC.

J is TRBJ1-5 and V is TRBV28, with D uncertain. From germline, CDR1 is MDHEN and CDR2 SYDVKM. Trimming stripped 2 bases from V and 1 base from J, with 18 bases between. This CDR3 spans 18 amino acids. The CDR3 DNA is TGTGCCAGCAGTTTAAGGCCCCCCGGGGTAGGGAGCAATCAGCCCCAGCATTTT. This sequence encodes CASSLRPPGVGSNQPQHF.